This TCR beta chain was identified during a study of shared clonotypes between healthy human individuals. Findings of the study overall: Among donors, clonotype sharing was expected to be affected by sequencing depth. Roughly 5% of naive CD4 clonotypes were shared across several donors.

Some clones are missing from TCRdb's copy, which holds only in-frame ones; the method was immunoSEQ multiplex PCR. Here the sample spans roughly 300,000 clones, 73% being singletons. Only Caucasian adults living in Nashville, Tennessee served as donors. On this clone: What it recognizes is unknown.

Trimming left V 3 bases short and J 0 bases short, with 6 bases between. The CDR3 runs 13 residues. Per germline, CDR1 SGHDN and CDR2 FVKESK. The chain couples TRBV14 to TRBJ2-7, with unresolved D. The sequenced sample was memory CD4+ T cells sorted from blood. Subset given: CD45RA-negative fraction. The receptor's source is a man aged 25 to 45 in good health. CDR3 in amino acids: CASSHLNSYEQYF. The CDR3 nucleotides read TGTGCCAGCAGCCATTTAAACTCCTACGAGCAGTACTTC.